This paragraph covers one TCR beta chain sequence. The target antigen is unknown. The data derive from a study of cytomegalovirus exposure and HLA in healthy donors. General study findings and limits: Most TCRs appeared rarely, but some public TCRs recurred in many donors. Specificity of a few CMV-associated chains for CMV antigens was verified in vitro. The listing of roughly 160 TCR beta chains classed them as cytomegalovirus-associated.

CDR3 length equals 15 residues. The germline V gene encodes CDR1 LNHDA and CDR2 SQIVND (reference sequence). V lost 5 bases to trimming and J lost 1 base; unmatched junction nucleotides: 5. Sequencing was performed with immunoSEQ multiplex PCR; in TCRdb, only in-frame clones are kept and a portion is missing. The sample shows tens of thousands of clones, roughly 90% of them seen only once. The sequencing sample was made of PBMCs. The source is a woman under 30 in good health and CMV-seropositive. This chain connects TRBV19 to TRBJ1-1; 9 nucleotides align to TRBD1. The CDR3, as DNA: TGTGCCAGTAGTTCCACGACAGGGGGGAACACTGAAGCTTTCTTT. It specifies CASSSTTGGNTEAFF.